Following are 26 T cell receptor beta chains from one sample sequenced in a study of blood T cell repertoires in COVID-19. Data came from immunoSEQ multiplex PCR; TCRdb stores just in-frame clones and leaves some out. The table records about 130,000 clones, about four fifths of them present only once. The specimen was peripheral blood. These receptors came from a man in his sixties with acute or convalescent COVID-19.

V gene TRBV9 combines with J gene TRBJ1-3; TRBD1 aligns across 11 bases. This CDR3 spans 16 amino acids. CDR1 is SGDLS and CDR2 is YYNGEE in the germline V gene. J gave up 4 bases and V 3 bases, and 6 bases lay outside the gene matches. CDR3: CASSDRDRGMGNTIYF. CDR3 sequence (DNA): TGTGCCAGCAGCGACCGGGACAGGGGGATGGGAAACACCATATATTTT.

A note on this clone: Other nucleotide sequences from this sample produce the same CDR3. As DNA, the CDR3 is TGTGCCAGCAGCCAAGCCCGGAACACCATATATTTT. This encodes CASSQARNTIYF. The chain has TRBV3-1 (or the pseudogene TRBV3-2) and TRBJ1-3; D is ambiguous. The CDR3 contains 12 residues. The germline V gene encodes CDR1 LGHDT and CDR2 YNNKEL (reference sequence). Trimming removed 1 base at V and 7 bases at J, with 5 bases between.

This chain uses TRBV21-1 with TRBJ2-7; the table assigns TRBD2, which was not confirmed against the DNA. TRBV21-1 is classified as a pseudogene. The CDR3 extends over 16 amino acids. CDR3 sequence reads: CASSNRTSGITYEQYF. DNA for the CDR3: TGTGCCAGCAGCAATCGCACTAGCGGGATTACCTACGAGCAGTACTTC.

This clone appeared a single time. The V and J genes are TRBV20-1 and TRBJ2-1; D is perhaps TRBD2 (5 bases). CDR3 length equals 11 residues. Trimming shortened V by 5 bases and J by 10 bases, and 12 bases separated the two germline ends. The germline V gene has CDR1 DFQATT and CDR2 SNEGSKA (reference sequence). The CDR3, as DNA: TGCAGTGCTGACCCACTAGACGAGCAGTTCTTC. It is translated as CSADPLDEQFF.

In this sample, this clone turned up once. Other DNA sequences of this sample code for an identical CDR3. V gene TRBV9 combines with J gene TRBJ1-2; 10 bases map to TRBD1. The V gene end was trimmed by 4 bases and the J gene end by 2 bases; junction bases not matched to a gene: 2. Germline V gene lookup returns CDR1 SGDLS and CDR2 YYNGEE. This CDR3 region has 14 residues. In DNA, the CDR3 is TGTGCCAGCAGCCCGGGACAGGGGAACTATGGCTACACCTTC. It encodes CASSPGQGNYGYTF.

The V and J genes are TRBV5-1 and TRBJ1-5; D is unclear. CDR1 is SGHRS, CDR2 YFSETQ, per germline. This CDR3 spans 14 amino acids. Trimming stripped 2 bases from V and 4 bases from J, with 10 bases between. CDR3 nucleotide sequence: TGCGCCAGCAGCTTCGAGCTACCGAATCAGCCCCAGCATTTT. Its translation: CASSFELPNQPQHF.

The gene calls are TRBV27 and TRBJ2-3; tentative D call: TRBD2 (5 bases). From germline, CDR1 is MNHEY and CDR2 SMNVEV (reference sequence). The CDR3 is 13 amino acids. Trimming removed 4 bases from V and 7 bases from J, with 12 bases in between. Written as DNA, the CDR3 is TGTGCCAGCAGTTCGTCTAGCCCTAATACGCAGTATTTT. This codes for CASSSSSPNTQYF.

The chain carries TRBV9 and TRBJ1-1, with TRBD1 matching 7 bases. V was pared by 2 bases and J by 4 bases, with 5 bases of the junction left unmatched. The CDR3 is made up of 14 amino acids. Germline V gene data show CDR1 as SGDLS and CDR2 as YYNGEE. CDR3 sequence: CASSVMTGSTEAFF. CDR3 DNA sequence: TGTGCCAGCAGCGTTATGACAGGGTCCACTGAAGCTTTCTTT.

This chain joins TRBV28 and TRBJ2-7, with D possibly matching TRBD1 (5 bases). V was trimmed by 9 bases and J by 2 bases, leaving 11 bases between them. Germline CDR1 MDHEN, CDR2 SYDVKM. The CDR3 is 12 amino acids. CDR3 sequence (DNA): TGTGCCAGTTCGACAGCACCCTACGAGCAGTACTTC. As protein: CASSTAPYEQYF.

This clone was found once. The V gene is TRBV27, the J gene TRBJ2-2; tentative D call: TRBD2 (5 bases). V was cut by 8 bases and J by 4 bases, with 17 bases left in between. Germline loops: CDR1 MNHEY, CDR2 SMNVEV (reference sequence). This CDR3 contains 15 residues. CDR3 in amino acids: CASAERAASTGELFF. Written as DNA, the CDR3 is TGTGCCAGCGCAGAGAGGGCAGCAAGCACCGGGGAGCTGTTTTTT.

This rearrangement joins TRBV2 to TRBJ1-6, with D hard to call. The CDR3 has 15 amino acids. The germline gives CDR1 SNHLY, CDR2 FYNNEI. V dropped 6 bases and J dropped 5 bases, with 14 bases sitting between them. CDR3 region: CASSPSRVDNSPLHF. In nucleotides, the CDR3 is TGTGCCAGCAGCCCCTCTCGGGTCGATAATTCACCCCTCCACTTT.

The V gene is TRBV23-1, the J gene TRBJ1-2, with 9 bases matching TRBD1. TRBV23-1 is an open reading frame whose function is uncertain. With 2 bases clipped from V and 3 bases from J, the junction kept 16 bases outside the gene matches. The CDR3 contains 19 residues. CDR3 residues: CASSQPTGTGHDTDYGYTF. Written as DNA, the CDR3 is TGCGCCAGCAGTCAACCGACCGGGACAGGGCATGACACCGACTATGGCTACACCTTC.

V gene TRBV11-2 combines with J gene TRBJ2-7, with D perhaps TRBD1 (5 bases). The germline V gene has CDR1 SGHAT and CDR2 FQNNGV. The V gene lost 0 bases and the J gene lost 2 bases, with 11 bases spanning the gap. The CDR3 covers 15 residues. For the CDR3, the DNA is TGTGCCAGCAGCTTAGATTGGGGCAGAACCTACGAGCAGTACTTC. Its translation is CASSLDWGRTYEQYF.

This chain links TRBV29-1 with TRBJ1-2; 7 bases align to TRBD1. V gave up 1 base and J gave up 7 bases; unmatched junction bases: 6. The V gene's germline CDR1 is SQVTM and CDR2 ANQGSEA. The length of the CDR3 is 13 residues. CDR3 nucleotides: TGCAGCGTTGAAGTGTCAGGGGGAACTGGCTACACCTTC. Translated, it gives CSVEVSGGTGYTF.

As regards this clone: Other DNA sequences in the sample encode the same CDR3. The chain recombines TRBV5-1 with TRBJ2-1, with 7 bases that match TRBD2. The CDR3 runs to 15 residues. Germline loops: CDR1 SGHRS, CDR2 YFSETQ. V lost 0 bases and J lost 3; bases outside the gene matches: 3. CDR3 in DNA: TGCGCCAGCAGCTTGGCTAGCGGAGTCTACAATGAGCAGTTCTTC. This codes for CASSLASGVYNEQFF.

V usage is TRBV11-2 and J usage is TRBJ2-5; D might be TRBD2 (5 bases). CDR3 length equals 16 residues. Trimming stripped 5 bases from V and 7 bases from J, with 23 bases between. Germline V gene data show CDR1 as SGHAT and CDR2 as FQNNGV. In DNA form, the CDR3 reads TGTGCCAGCAGCCAAAGGGCCGGGATCTCCACATGGACCCAGTACTTC. It translates to CASSQRAGISTWTQYF.

The chain carries TRBV14 and TRBJ1-2, with 8 bases identical to TRBD1. V was clipped by 2 bases and J by 7 bases; unmatched bases: 6. Germline assignment: CDR1 SGHDN and CDR2 FVKESK. The CDR3 extends over 14 amino acids. The CDR3 region has the DNA TGTGCCAGCAGCCAATACCCAGGGGGCGGTGGCTACACCTTC. Amino acid sequence: CASSQYPGGGGYTF. The variable domain in full, with the rest retrieved from reference TRBV14 and TRBJ1-2, is EAGVTQFPSHSVIEKGQTVTLRCDPISGHDNLYWYRRVMGKEIKFLLHFVKESKQDESGMPNNRFLAERTGGTYSTLKVQPAELEDSGVYFCASSQYPGGGGYTFGSGTRLTVV.

This chain joins TRBV27 and TRBJ1-2, with D possibly TRBD1 on 6 matching bases. V was pared by 6 bases and J by 3 bases, with 14 bases between. CDR3 length: 14 amino acids. Germline V gene sequence: CDR1 MNHEY, CDR2 SMNVEV (reference sequence). Here the CDR3 reads CASRIMGQDYGYTF. As DNA, the CDR3 is TGTGCCAGCAGGATAATGGGACAAGACTATGGCTACACCTTC.

This clone was seen once. The chain combines TRBV5-1 with TRBJ1-5, with 8 positions matching TRBD1. This CDR3 region has 15 residues. CDR1 SGHRS and CDR2 YFSETQ come from the germline V gene. Unmatched junction bases numbered 9, after V lost 2 bases and J lost 8 bases. The CDR3, as DNA: TGCGCCAGCAGCTTAAAACCAGGGGGCTTAGAGCCCCAGCATTTT. Encoded protein: CASSLKPGGLEPQHF. Together with reference TRBV5-1 and TRBJ1-5, the CDR3 gives the full variable domain: KAGVTQTPRYLIKTRGQQVTLSCSPISGHRSVSWYQQTPGQGLQFLFEYFSETQRNKGNFPGRFSGRQFSNSRSEMNVSTLELGDSALYLCASSLKPGGLEPQHFGDGTRLSIL.

The CDR3 DNA sequence: TGTGCCAGCAGGGTCTTTGGTAGCATCCACAATGAGCAGTTCTTC. Its protein is CASRVFGSIHNEQFF. This chain connects TRBV27 to TRBJ2-1; unclear D gene. Trimming took 6 bases from V and 5 from J, leaving 17 bases between them. Germline V gene lookup returns CDR1 MNHEY and CDR2 SMNVEV (reference sequence). The CDR3 has 15 amino acids.

The chain has TRBV29-1 and TRBJ2-5; D is unclear. The germline gives CDR1 SQVTM, CDR2 ANQGSEA. The CDR3 contains 16 residues. Deletions cut 4 bases from V and 1 base from J, with 19 bases between. The chain's CDR3 is CSVGKGVGRFQETQYF. The CDR3 nucleotides read TGCAGCGTTGGGAAAGGAGTAGGAAGGTTCCAAGAGACCCAGTACTTC.

The rearrangement uses TRBV4-1 and TRBJ2-7; D possibly corresponds to TRBD2 (7 bases). Germline V gives CDR1 MGHRA, CDR2 YSYEKL. Trimming cost V 1 base and J 9 bases, with 13 bases left between them. The length of the CDR3 is 13 residues. CDR3 nucleotide sequence: TGCGCCAGCAGCCAAGTAGGGGGGGAGGCGCAGTACTTC. The encoded protein is CASSQVGGEAQYF.

The CDR3 loop reads CSVGPGGAPSYEQYF. Here the CDR3 DNA reads TGCAGCGTTGGGCCCGGGGGGGCTCCCTCCTACGAGCAGTACTTC. This chain connects TRBV29-1 to TRBJ2-7, with 8 bases aligning to TRBD2. The junction had 8 bases not matched to a gene; V was cut back by 4 bases and J by 0 bases. CDR3 length: 15 residues. Looked up from germline, CDR1 is SQVTM and CDR2 is ANQGSEA.

The chain is built from TRBV5-1 and TRBJ1-2; 9 nucleotides match TRBD1. Germline CDR1 reads SGHRS; CDR2 reads YFSETQ. The junction had 6 bases not matched to a gene; V was cut back by 0 bases and J by 6 bases. CDR3 length: 15 residues. CDR3 sequence reads: CASSLELGTGHGYTF. CDR3 nucleotide sequence: TGCGCCAGCAGCTTGGAGTTAGGGACAGGGCATGGCTACACCTTC. Full variable domain (outside the CDR3, taken from reference TRBV5-1 and TRBJ1-2): KAGVTQTPRYLIKTRGQQVTLSCSPISGHRSVSWYQQTPGQGLQFLFEYFSETQRNKGNFPGRFSGRQFSNSRSEMNVSTLELGDSALYLCASSLELGTGHGYTFGSGTRLTVV.

This chain connects TRBV19 to TRBJ2-7; TRBD2 might be the D (6 bases). V lost 7 bases and J lost 6, with 19 bases in between. Per the germline V gene, CDR1 is LNHDA and CDR2 is SQIVND (reference sequence). The CDR3 totals 14 residues. The CDR3, as DNA: TGTGCCAGTAACCAGCCAGCGGAGGGCTCCGAGCAGTACTTC. Protein product: CASNQPAEGSEQYF.

Concerning this clone: A junction end diverges from the germline sequence, so it may reflect a read error. The V call is TRBV7-7, the J call TRBJ1-1; D gene unclear. Germline lookup yields CDR1 SSHAT and CDR2 FNYEAQ (reference sequence). The CDR3 totals 13 residues. In DNA form, the CDR3 reads TGTGCTAGCAGTTTAGGTACAAACACTGAAGCTTTCTTT. It specifies CASSLGTNTEAFF.